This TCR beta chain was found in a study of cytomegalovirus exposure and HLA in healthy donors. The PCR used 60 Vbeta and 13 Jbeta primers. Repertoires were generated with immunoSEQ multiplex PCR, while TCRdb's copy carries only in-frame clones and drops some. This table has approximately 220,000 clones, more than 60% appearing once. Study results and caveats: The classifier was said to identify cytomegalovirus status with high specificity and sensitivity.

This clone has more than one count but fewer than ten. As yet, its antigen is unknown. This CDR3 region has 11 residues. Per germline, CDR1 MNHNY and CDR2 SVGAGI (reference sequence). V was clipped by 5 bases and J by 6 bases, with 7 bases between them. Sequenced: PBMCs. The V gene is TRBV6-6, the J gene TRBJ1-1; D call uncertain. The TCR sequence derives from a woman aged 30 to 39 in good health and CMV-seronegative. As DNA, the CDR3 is TGTGCCAGCAGTCAATCGGCTGAAGCTTTCTTT. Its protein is CASSQSAEAFF.